This T cell receptor (beta chain) originates from a study of siplizumab effects on memory and regulatory T cells. This clone showed up just once. Its cognate antigen is unknown. The method was immunoSEQ multiplex PCR; TCRdb's version includes in-frame clones alone and lacks a portion of them. Counted here are around 100,000 clones, about nine tenths occurring once; the ten biggest clones make up about 11%. CDR1 is KGHSY, CDR2 FQNENV, per germline. This CDR3 region has 15 residues. V dropped 5 bases and J dropped 6 bases, with 20 bases sitting between them. Notes on the study in general: Alloreactive sequences traceable to unstimulated CD4+ memory cells declined significantly under siplizumab. In unstimulated cells, naive T cells appeared more diverse than memory T cells and seemed major alloresponse contributors.

This rearrangement joins TRBV16 to TRBJ2-7, with D possibly being TRBD1 or TRBD2 (6 bases each). Sequencing used non-Treg CD4+ T cells sorted from blood. The receptor was derived from a human donor in good health. The CDR3 nucleotides are TGTGCCAGCAGCTCTAGAAGGAGGGGGGAGTCCGAGCAGTACTTC. Residues: CASSSRRRGESEQYF.